A single sample is the source of the 17 T cell receptor beta chains below, sequenced in a study of T-cell memory formation after mild COVID-19. One entry per CDR3 protein results from TCRdb running MiXCR on the 5' RACE reads. The table shows some 150,000 distinct CDR3 sequences, with about 14% occurring only once. The sequenced material came from PBMCs or a T cell subset sorted from them (not recorded which). All receptors derive from an adult woman who had mild COVID-19 (a few samples of this study predate the infection). Cell type and time point are not known.

The chain joins TRBV4-1 to TRBJ1-6, with 8 nucleotides matching TRBD1. The V gene end was trimmed by 1 base and the J gene end by 6 bases; junction bases not matched to a gene: 2. Per germline, CDR1 MGHRA and CDR2 YSYEKL. The CDR3 has 15 residues. This CDR3 is CASSQGQGINSPLHF. The CDR3 DNA reads as TGCGCCAGCAGCCAAGGACAGGGGATTAATTCACCCCTCCACTTT.

The chain couples TRBV12-3 or TRBV12-4 to TRBJ2-1, with 10 bases fitting TRBD1. The CDR3 runs 16 residues. Germline trimming cut 3 bases from V and 6 bases from J; bases unmatched to any gene: 8. This CDR3 reads CASSFRGTGVRNEQFF. The CDR3 DNA is TGTGCCAGCAGTTTCCGCGGGACAGGGGTCCGCAATGAGCAGTTCTTC.

The chain uses TRBV5-1 and TRBJ2-1; 8 positions agree with TRBD2. V was clipped by 5 bases and J by 4 bases; unmatched bases: 8. Germline V gene lookup returns CDR1 SGHRS and CDR2 YFSETQ. This CDR3 is 15 amino acids long. DNA for the CDR3: TGCGCCAGCAGTCCTGGAGCGGGGGTATACAATGAGCAGTTCTTC. It specifies CASSPGAGVYNEQFF.

This clonotype was counted between two and nine times. The CDR3 DNA is TGTGCCAGCAGCTTCTTCGGCGGACAGGGTACCACAGATACGCAGTATTTT. Translation: CASSFFGGQGTTDTQYF. The chain links TRBV7-9 to TRBJ2-3, with TRBD1 identical over 8 bases. V shed 3 bases, J shed 2 bases, and the junction held 10 bases outside the gene matches. This CDR3 contains 17 residues. Germline lookup yields CDR1 SEHNR and CDR2 FQNEAQ (reference sequence).

The V call is TRBV7-9, the J call TRBJ1-1; D is unclear. The CDR3 loop spans 12 amino acids. Per the germline V gene, CDR1 is SEHNR and CDR2 is FQNEAQ (reference sequence). V lost 6 bases, J lost 1 base, and 6 bases lay in between. The CDR3 sequence is CASRAENTEAFF. Written as DNA, the CDR3 is TGTGCCAGCAGGGCAGAGAACACTGAAGCTTTCTTT. The variable domain in full, with the rest retrieved from reference TRBV7-9 and TRBJ1-1, is DTGVSQNPRHKITKRGQNVTFRCDPISEHNRLYWYRQTLGQGPEFLTYFQNEAQLEKSRLLSDRFSAERPKGSFSTLEIQRTEQGDSAMYLCASRAENTEAFFGQGTRLTVV.

Notes on this clonotype: One end of the junction does not line up with germline, which may come from a read error. V gene TRBV7-9 combines with J gene TRBJ2-3; 9 nucleotides match TRBD2. The CDR3 sequence is 16 residues long. The germline CDR1 and CDR2 sequences are SEHNR and FQNEAQ (reference sequence). The CDR3 region is CSSSLFVAGAGDTQYF. The CDR3 DNA reads TGTTCCAGCAGCTTATTCGTAGCGGGAGCCGGGGATACGCAGTATTTT.

V gene TRBV4-2 combines with J gene TRBJ2-7; D gene ambiguous. The V end lost 0 bases, the J end lost 2 bases, and 8 bases lay between the germline ends. The germline V gene has CDR1 LGHNA and CDR2 YNFKEQ. This CDR3 has 14 residues. CDR3 bases: TGTGCCAGCAGCCAAGATGGAGCAACCTACGAGCAGTACTTC. The encoded protein is CASSQDGATYEQYF.

The count of this clonotype is one. The V gene is TRBV10-3, the J gene TRBJ1-5, with 7 bases that match TRBD1. Germline CDR1 ENHRY, CDR2 SYGVKD. V gave up 2 bases and J gave up 6 bases; unmatched junction bases: 7. This CDR3 region has 15 residues. The CDR3 DNA is TGTGCCATCAGTGAGACAGGGGACAGAGTTCAGCCCCAGCATTTT. It encodes CAISETGDRVQPQHF.

This clonotype has just a few counts. The chain joins TRBV6-6 to TRBJ2-2; 7 bases match TRBD2. The CDR3 length is 14 residues. Germline V gene data show CDR1 as MNHNY and CDR2 as SVGAGI (reference sequence). The junction had 4 bases not matched to a gene; V was cut back by 3 bases and J by 6 bases. The chain's CDR3 is CASSYTLAAGELFF. The CDR3 region has the DNA TGTGCCAGCAGTTATACCCTAGCGGCCGGGGAGCTGTTTTTT.

This clonotype has ten or more counts. CDR3 DNA: TGCAGTGCTAGAGGCTGGGTAGGACTAGCGGGAGTGAGCTACAATGAGCAGTTCTTC. It translates to CSARGWVGLAGVSYNEQFF. The chain joins TRBV20-1 to TRBJ2-1; 13 bases agree with TRBD2. The CDR3 runs to 19 residues. The V gene's germline CDR1 is DFQATT and CDR2 SNEGSKA (reference sequence). V trimming: 1 base; J trimming: 3 bases; junction bases outside the gene matches: 12.

This clonotype has only a few counts. The rearrangement joins TRBV20-1 to TRBJ2-1, with 9 bases identical to TRBD1. With V trimmed by 6 bases and J by 5 bases, 8 bases remained unmatched. Looked up from germline, CDR1 is DFQATT and CDR2 is SNEGSKA (reference sequence). The CDR3 sequence is 14 residues long. CDR3 residues: CSASGTGRDNEQFF. The CDR3 coding sequence is TGCAGTGCGTCCGGGACAGGGCGGGACAATGAGCAGTTCTTC.

This clonotype has a handful of counts. The V gene is TRBV6-2 or TRBV6-3, the J gene TRBJ2-4; a weak D match, TRBD2 (5 bases). Per germline, CDR1 MNHEY and CDR2 SVGEGT. V gave up 6 bases and J gave up 9 bases, with 15 bases separating them. The CDR3 has 13 amino acids. The CDR3: CASSEELVGIQYF. The CDR3 DNA reads as TGTGCCAGCAGCGAGGAACTAGTAGGCATTCAGTACTTC.

The rearrangement links TRBV6-2 or TRBV6-3 to TRBJ2-7, with D perhaps matching TRBD2 (6 bases). Germline values: CDR1 MNHEY, CDR2 SVGEGT. The CDR3 is made up of 16 amino acids. The V end lost 0 bases, the J end lost 3 bases, and 15 bases lay between the germline ends. CDR3 sequence: CASSYSKLAWVYEQYF. In nucleotides, the CDR3 is TGTGCCAGCAGTTACTCGAAACTAGCTTGGGTCTACGAGCAGTACTTC.

The DNA for the CDR3 is TGTGCCAGCACGAGAGGAGGCACTGAAGCTTTCTTT. Translating gives CASTRGGTEAFF. The rearrangement uses TRBV7-8 and TRBJ1-1; D call uncertain. With 7 bases removed from V and 4 bases from J, the gap between germline ends came to 10 bases. Germline CDR1 is SGHVS and CDR2 is FQNEAQ. This CDR3 spans 12 amino acids.

This clonotype was observed many times. The V and J genes are TRBV30 and TRBJ2-5; 7 bases agree with TRBD2. J was trimmed by 9 bases and V by 2 bases; bases with no gene match: 9. This CDR3 contains 13 residues. Germline V CDR1 and CDR2: GTSNPN, SVGIG (reference sequence). The CDR3 loop reads CAWSSSGTLAQYF. CDR3 coding DNA: TGTGCCTGGAGTTCCAGCGGGACCCTGGCCCAGTACTTC.

This clonotype came up a few times. V usage is TRBV5-6 and J usage is TRBJ1-5; D remains ambiguous. The V gene's germline CDR1 is SGHDT and CDR2 YYEEEE. V gave up 3 bases and J gave up 3 bases, with 19 bases separating them. There are 17 residues in the CDR3. CDR3 in DNA: TGTGCCAGCAGCTCCGGTATAGGCCAGGTAGCCAATCAGCCCCAGCATTTT. This gives the protein CASSSGIGQVANQPQHF. The full variable domain, with the rest looked up from reference TRBV5-6 and TRBJ1-5, is DAGVTQSPTHLIKTRGQQVTLRCSPKSGHDTVSWYQQALGQGPQFIFQYYEEEERQRGNFPDRFSGHQFPNYSSELNVNALLLGDSALYLCASSSGIGQVANQPQHFGDGTRLSIL.

This clonotype has more than one count but fewer than ten. This chain joins TRBV7-9 and TRBJ2-1; 11 nucleotides agree with TRBD1. The CDR3 spans 15 residues. Trimming at V came to 8 bases and at J to 7 bases, leaving 10 bases not matched to a gene. CDR1 is SEHNR, CDR2 FQNEAQ, per germline (reference sequence). The CDR3 here is CASGSVGQGVNEQFF. The CDR3 region has the DNA TGTGCCAGCGGATCGGTGGGACAGGGGGTTAATGAGCAGTTCTTC.